These 2 T cell receptor beta chains originate from one sample sequenced in a study of blood T cells in healthy people across ages. A second about 6 to 12 cycle PCR used barcoded and J-beta primers. TCRdb reprocessed the 5' RACE reads via MiXCR and lists one record per CDR3 protein. The sample gives some 560,000 distinct CDR3 sequences, 27% of which show up once; 3% to 4% is in the top ten. These same records also appear under a second study, on T cells of mothers and their children.

The sequenced material came from blood. These receptors all come from a boy between 2 and 10 years old in good health.

The chain carries TRBV7-9 and TRBJ2-4; D gene uncertain. The germline V gene has CDR1 SEHNR and CDR2 FQNEAQ (reference sequence). Trimming pared 4 bases from V and 1 base from J, leaving 11 bases between. This CDR3 has 15 amino acids. Written as DNA, the CDR3 is TGTGCCAGCAGCTCCCCTGTACCGGCCAAAAACATTCAGTACTTC. This codes for CASSSPVPAKNIQYF.

CDR3 protein: CASSSWTAHTGELFF. The CDR3 bases are TGTGCCAGCAGTTCCTGGACAGCCCACACCGGGGAGCTGTTTTTT. The V gene is TRBV27, the J gene TRBJ2-2; D perhaps matches TRBD1 (6 bases). The V end was cut by 4 bases, the J end by 3 bases, with 12 bases between. The CDR3 totals 15 residues. Germline CDR1 MNHEY, CDR2 SMNVEV (reference sequence).